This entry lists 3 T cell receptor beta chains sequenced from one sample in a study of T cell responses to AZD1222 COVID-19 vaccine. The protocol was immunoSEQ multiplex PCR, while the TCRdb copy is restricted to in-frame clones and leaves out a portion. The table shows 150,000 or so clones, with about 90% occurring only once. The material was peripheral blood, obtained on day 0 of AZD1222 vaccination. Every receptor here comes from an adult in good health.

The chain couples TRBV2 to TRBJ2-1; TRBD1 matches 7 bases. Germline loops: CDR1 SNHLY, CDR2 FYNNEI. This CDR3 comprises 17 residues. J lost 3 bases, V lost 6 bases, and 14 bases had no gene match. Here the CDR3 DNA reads TGTGCCAGCAGCGACAAGACGTGGACAGGCCGCTACAATGAGCAGTTCTTC. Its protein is CASSDKTWTGRYNEQFF. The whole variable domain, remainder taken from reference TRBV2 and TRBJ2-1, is EPEVTQTPSHQVTQMGQEVILRCVPISNHLYFYWYRQILGQKVEFLVSFYNNEISEKSEIFDDQFSVERPDGSNFTLKIRSTKLEDSAMYFCASSDKTWTGRYNEQFFGPGTRLTVL.

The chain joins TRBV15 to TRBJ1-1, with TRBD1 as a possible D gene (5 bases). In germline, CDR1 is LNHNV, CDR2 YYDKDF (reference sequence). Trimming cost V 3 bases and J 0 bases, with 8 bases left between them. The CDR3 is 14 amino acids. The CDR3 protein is CATSSRGVNTEAFF. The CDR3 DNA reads TGTGCCACCAGCAGCCGGGGCGTGAACACTGAAGCTTTCTTT.

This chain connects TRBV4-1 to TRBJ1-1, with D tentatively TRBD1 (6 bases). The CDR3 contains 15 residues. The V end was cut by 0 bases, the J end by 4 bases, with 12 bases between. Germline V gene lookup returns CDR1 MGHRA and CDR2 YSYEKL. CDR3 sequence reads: CASSQEQGLATEAFF. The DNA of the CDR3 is TGCGCCAGCAGCCAAGAGCAGGGGTTGGCCACTGAAGCTTTCTTT.